The 21 T cell receptor beta chains presented below share a single source sample, sequenced in a study of T-cell reconstitution after alpha-beta-depleted transplantation in children. For TCRbeta, the library was prepared with unique molecular identifiers. MiXCR was run by TCRdb on the PCR reads, yielding one entry per CDR3 protein. This table has 240,000 or so distinct CDR3 sequences, around 13% appearing once. Sequences were derived from PBMCs from the stem cell graft donor, sampled from the stem cell graft. The receptors originated from a human donor who donated a stem cell graft to a child with acute lymphoblastic leukemia.

This clonotype was seen repeatedly, ten times or more. This chain uses TRBV10-3 with TRBJ1-1; D is undetermined. This CDR3 contains 14 residues. Germline V gene sequence: CDR1 ENHRY, CDR2 SYGVKD. V lost 5 bases and J 10 bases, leaving 20 bases between the germline ends. CDR3 coding DNA: TGTGCCATCAGTCTACCGGACTCCCCCGGTGGAGCTTTCTTT. This encodes CAISLPDSPGGAFF.

This clonotype has at least ten counts. The rearrangement joins TRBV7-6 to TRBJ2-1; D unresolved. CDR3 length: 16 residues. Trimming cost V 1 base and J 7 bases, with 17 bases left between them. Germline CDR1 SGHVS, CDR2 FNYEAQ. CDR3 DNA sequence: TGTGCCAGCAGCTTAGGACACCAAGTCTTGTATAATGAGCAGTTCTTC. It codes for CASSLGHQVLYNEQFF.

Worth noting for this clonotype: A much larger clone sits a single nucleotide away, making a read error possible. The CDR3 sequence is CSSSFRQLLSPQHF. DNA of the CDR3: TGTTCCAGCAGTTTTAGGCAGCTACTGAGCCCCCAGCATTTT. The chain combines TRBV12-3 or TRBV12-4 with TRBJ1-5; D not certain. CDR3 size: 14 residues.

This clonotype was picked up many times. The chain employs TRBV7-9 and TRBJ2-1; no clear D gene. Germline loops: CDR1 SEHNR, CDR2 FQNEAQ (reference sequence). The CDR3 totals 13 residues. V lost 2 bases and J 8 bases, leaving 10 bases between the germline ends. In nucleotides, the CDR3 is TGTGCCAGCAGCTTACCCGGAGATCATGAGCAGTTCTTC. Encoded protein: CASSLPGDHEQFF.

Ten or more counts support this clonotype. The rearrangement links TRBV5-1 to TRBJ2-5; no definite D call. The germline V gene encodes CDR1 SGHRS and CDR2 YFSETQ. The ends were cut back, 4 bases at V and 1 base at J, with 5 bases in the middle. The CDR3 loop spans 12 amino acids. The DNA for the CDR3 is TGCGCCAGCAGCACACTCCAAGAGACCCAGTACTTC. Its protein is CASSTLQETQYF.

This clonotype was recorded many times. J is TRBJ2-7 and V is TRBV25-1; 13 nucleotides line up with TRBD2. CDR3 length equals 16 residues. V shed 1 base and J 4 bases; nucleotides not matched to a gene: 4. Germline V CDR1 and CDR2: MGHDK, SYGVNS. The CDR3 region is CASSESGLAGAYEQYF. The CDR3 DNA sequence: TGTGCCAGCAGTGAATCCGGACTAGCGGGAGCATACGAGCAGTACTTC.

This clonotype came up many times. V usage is TRBV20-1 and J usage is TRBJ2-1, with a tentative D call TRBD2 (5 bases). CDR3 length: 16 residues. The V end lost 2 bases, the J end lost 6 bases, and 20 bases lay between the germline ends. Germline assignment: CDR1 DFQATT and CDR2 SNEGSKA (reference sequence). CDR3 bases: TGCAGTGCTAGATCGCGGGCAGACTTAGGAACCAATGAGCAGTTCTTC. This encodes CSARSRADLGTNEQFF.

This clonotype was counted ten times or more. This chain connects TRBV29-1 to TRBJ1-2; D is undetermined. CDR1 is SQVTM and CDR2 is ANQGSEA in the germline V gene. The CDR3 covers 10 residues. The V end lost 4 bases, the J end lost 8 bases, and 8 bases lay between the germline ends. Written as DNA, the CDR3 is TGCAGCGTTGCAGGAGAAGGCTACACCTTC. Its translation: CSVAGEGYTF.

This clonotype was counted between two and nine times. The CDR3 DNA is TGCAGCGTTGGGGATACACGGAACACCGGGGAGCTGTTTTTT. Protein: CSVGDTRNTGELFF. V is TRBV29-1 and J is TRBJ2-2; no clear D gene. The CDR3 spans 14 residues. The germline V gene encodes CDR1 SQVTM and CDR2 ANQGSEA. V gave up 4 bases and J gave up 1 base, with 10 bases separating them.

This clonotype was observed many times. This chain uses TRBV5-1 with TRBJ1-5; D remains ambiguous. The CDR3 is 13 amino acids. Trimming removed 2 bases from V and 4 bases from J, with 7 bases in between. The germline V gene encodes CDR1 SGHRS and CDR2 YFSETQ. Here the CDR3 DNA reads TGCGCCAGCAGCTTTAACGTTAATCAGCCCCAGCATTTT. Translated, it gives CASSFNVNQPQHF.

This clonotype was detected many times. The V and J genes are TRBV5-1 and TRBJ1-5; the D is unclear. Trimming shortened V by 0 bases and J by 7 bases, and 8 bases separated the two germline ends. CDR1 SGHRS and CDR2 YFSETQ come from the germline V gene. This CDR3 region has 13 residues. In nucleotides, the CDR3 is TGCGCCAGCAGCTTGGATCTACAACAGCCCCAGCATTTT. Its translation is CASSLDLQQPQHF.

This clonotype appeared many times. The chain has TRBV27 and TRBJ2-7; D is perhaps TRBD1 (5 bases). This CDR3 comprises 14 residues. Germline-derived CDR1 and CDR2 are MNHEY and SMNVEV (reference sequence). V lost 4 bases and J lost 4, with 14 bases in between. The CDR3: CASSSQPSGYEQYF. The CDR3, as DNA: TGTGCCAGCAGTTCCCAACCTTCAGGGTACGAGCAGTACTTC.

This clonotype came up many times. The rearrangement joins TRBV9 to TRBJ2-7; TRBD1 matches at 7 bases. The CDR3 contains 14 residues. CDR1 and CDR2 from the germline V gene are SGDLS and YYNGEE. J was trimmed by 3 bases and V by 4 bases; bases with no gene match: 7. The CDR3 nucleotides are TGTGCCAGCAGCCCAGGGGCAGGGGGCTACGAGCAGTACTTC. Protein: CASSPGAGGYEQYF.

This clonotype was observed at least ten times. The J gene is TRBJ1-5, the V gene TRBV6-1; 7 bases line up with TRBD1. Germline CDR1 is MNHNS and CDR2 is SASEGT. J was trimmed by 2 bases and V by 7 bases; bases with no gene match: 14. This CDR3 spans 17 amino acids. The CDR3 here is CASTRTGYSGGNQPQHF. The CDR3 coding sequence is TGTGCCAGCACTCGGACAGGTTATTCGGGTGGCAATCAGCCCCAGCATTTT.

The sample holds many counts of this clonotype. V and J are TRBV20-1 and TRBJ2-1; TRBD2 aligns across 9 bases. Germline CDR1 reads DFQATT; CDR2 reads SNEGSKA (reference sequence). The CDR3 totals 15 residues. Trimming removed 5 bases from V and 9 bases from J; junction bases left unmatched: 14. The CDR3 nucleotides read TGCAGTGCTTCGCGGGGGGGACCTAACTCCAGTGAGCAGTTCTTC. Its protein is CSASRGGPNSSEQFF.

This clonotype has a count of ten or more. The chain employs TRBV7-2 and TRBJ2-5; TRBD2 matches 14 bases. V lost 2 bases, J lost 5 bases, and 7 bases stayed unmatched. From germline, CDR1 is SGHTA and CDR2 FQGNSA. The CDR3 extends over 17 amino acids. The CDR3 sequence: CASSLWATSGGAETQYF. In nucleotides, the CDR3 is TGTGCCAGCAGCTTATGGGCGACTAGCGGGGGGGCTGAGACCCAGTACTTC. Full variable domain (missing parts from reference TRBV7-2 and TRBJ2-5): GAGVSQSPSNKVTEKGKDVELRCDPISGHTALYWYRQSLGQGLEFLIYFQGNSAPDKSGLPSDRFSAERTGGSVSTLTIQRTQQEDSAVYLCASSLWATSGGAETQYFGPGTRLLVL.

This clonotype has only a few counts. The chain uses TRBV12-3 or TRBV12-4 and TRBJ2-7, with D possibly TRBD1 on 5 matching bases. The germline V and J ends were trimmed by 1 base and 2 bases, with 6 bases remaining between them. There are 13 residues in the CDR3. CDR3 sequence: CASSLVQAYEQYF. The DNA for the CDR3 is TGTGCCAGCAGTTTAGTACAGGCCTACGAGCAGTACTTC.

This clonotype was seen many times. The genes are TRBV6-2 or TRBV6-3 and TRBJ1-5, with D maybe TRBD1 (5 bases). V was trimmed by 5 bases and J by 1 base, leaving 9 bases between them. CDR1 and CDR2 from the germline V gene are MNHEY and SVGEGT. The length of the CDR3 is 14 residues. The CDR3 sequence is CASSGGVSNQPQHF. CDR3 nucleotides: TGTGCCAGCAGTGGAGGGGTGAGCAATCAGCCCCAGCATTTT.

This clonotype occurred many times. The V call is TRBV10-1, the J call TRBJ2-7; possibly TRBD1 or TRBD2 for D (5 bases each). Trimming left V 4 bases short and J 2 bases short, with 6 bases between. In germline, CDR1 is WNHNN, CDR2 SYGVQD (reference sequence). The CDR3 has 12 amino acids. As DNA, the CDR3 is TGCGCCAGCAGTGCGGGGCCCTACGAGCAGTACTTC. Its translation: CASSAGPYEQYF.

About this clonotype itself: A read error may be the cause here, since a much bigger clone is one base away. This rearrangement joins TRBV5-4 to TRBJ2-4; possibly TRBD2 for D (5 bases). The CDR3 has 13 amino acids. Germline V gives CDR1 SGHNT, CDR2 YYREEE (reference sequence). CDR3 sequence reads: CASSLAGENIEYF. The CDR3 bases are TGTGCCAGCAGCTTGGCCGGGGAAAACATTGAGTACTTC.

As regards this clonotype: This sequence may be a read error, since a much larger clone differs from it by one base. The genes are TRBV20-1 and TRBJ1-6; TRBD1 aligns across 8 bases. Germline values: CDR1 DFQATT, CDR2 SNEGSKA (reference sequence). The CDR3 is 13 residues long. J lost 8 bases, V lost 5 bases, and 5 bases had no gene match. The CDR3 protein is CSAWTGQYSPLHF. CDR3 nucleotide sequence: TGCAGTGCTTGGACAGGGCAGTATTCACCCCTCCACTTT.